The rows below give T cell receptor beta chains drawn from one sample of a study. TCRdb re-derived calls from the RT-PCR reads in MiXCR, one entry per CDR3 protein. The data show about 700,000 distinct CDR3 sequences, approximately 15% seen once. Specimen: memory CD4+ T cells from blood. These receptors were taken from a female donor in good health, serving as a healthy control. Both conserved end residues are part of each CDR3. D genes are given only for firm matches. Only some rows state a clone size, as once, few, many or a class for expanded clones.

v_gene	j_gene	d_gene	abundance	CDR3aa	CDR3nt
TRBV7-2	TRBJ1-5	NA	many	CASSLALSSLSRQPQHF	TGTGCCAGCAGCTTAGCGTTGAGCAGTCTCAGCAGGCAGCCCCAGCATTTT
TRBV6-6	TRBJ2-3	NA	NA	CASSYVKDTQYF	TGTGCCAGCAGTTACGTGAAGGATACGCAGTATTTT
TRBV7-2	TRBJ1-6	NA	NA	CASSLAETRFYNSPLHF	TGTGCCAGCAGCTTAGCCGAAACCAGGTTCTATAATTCACCCCTCCACTTT
TRBV4-2	TRBJ2-3	TRBD2	few	CASSQMTSAGTETQYF	TGTGCCAGCAGCCAAATGACTAGCGCAGGCACAGAGACGCAGTATTTT
TRBV11-2	TRBJ2-1	TRBD2	NA	CASSLRASGSMDEQFF	TGTGCCAGCAGCTTGAGGGCTAGCGGGAGTATGGATGAGCAGTTCTTC
TRBV7-2	TRBJ2-1	TRBD2	NA	CASSLYATSGSNEQFF	TGTGCCAGCAGCTTATATGCAACTAGCGGGAGCAATGAGCAGTTCTTC
TRBV9	TRBJ2-7	TRBD2	NA	CASSVGGLAGSEQYF	TGTGCCAGCAGCGTAGGGGGACTAGCGGGTAGTGAGCAGTACTTC
TRBV28	TRBJ2-1	NA	NA	CASSFGDNEQFF	TGTGCCAGCAGTTTTGGAGACAATGAGCAGTTCTTC
TRBV6-5	TRBJ1-1	NA	NA	CASRIAGKSTEAFF	TGTGCCAGCAGAATAGCCGGGAAGAGCACTGAAGCTTTCTTT
TRBV12-3/TRBV12-4	TRBJ1-3	TRBD1	few	CASSLPRYRGPTQRNSGNTIYF	TGTGCCAGCAGTTTACCCCGCTACAGGGGACCTACCCAGAGGAACTCTGGAAACACCATATATTTT
TRBV28	TRBJ1-2	NA	many	CASYSPGNYGYTF	TGTGCCAGTTACTCGCCAGGGAACTATGGCTACACCTTC
TRBV10-3	TRBJ2-3	TRBD2	few	CAISDPSGGGDTQYF	TGTGCCATCAGTGACCCTAGCGGGGGGGGAGATACGCAGTATTTT
TRBV5-1	TRBJ1-5	NA	many	CASATGSNQPQHF	TGCGCCAGCGCAACGGGAAGCAATCAGCCCCAGCATTTT
TRBV5-1	TRBJ2-4	NA	NA	CASSSHRAKNIQYF	TGCGCCAGCAGCTCTCACAGAGCCAAAAACATTCAGTACTTC
TRBV28	TRBJ2-6	TRBD1	few	CASTGTGALLGSGANVLTF	TGTGCCAGCACCGGGACAGGGGCCCTCTTGGGATCTGGGGCCAACGTCCTGACTTTC
TRBV27	TRBJ1-2	NA	NA	CASSLPFRQTNYGYTF	TGTGCCAGCAGTTTGCCCTTCCGGCAGACTAACTATGGCTACACCTTC
TRBV15	TRBJ2-1	NA	many	CATSRGLESYNEQFF	TGTGCCACCAGCAGAGGACTAGAATCCTACAATGAGCAGTTCTTC
TRBV4-3	TRBJ2-6	TRBD1	few	CASSKDRARSGANVLTF	TGCGCCAGCAGCAAAGACAGGGCCCGCTCTGGGGCCAACGTCCTGACTTTC
TRBV7-8	TRBJ1-5	TRBD1	NA	CASSLGQGSIQPQHF	TGTGCCAGCAGCCTAGGACAGGGTTCTATTCAGCCCCAGCATTTT
TRBV6-1	TRBJ1-5	NA	many	CASSGTLNSYSNQPQHF	TGTGCCAGCAGCGGAACCCTTAATTCCTATAGCAATCAGCCCCAGCATTTT
TRBV11-2	TRBJ2-2	NA	NA	CASSHRVPSGELFF	TGTGCCAGCAGCCACCGGGTTCCGAGCGGGGAGCTGTTTTTT
TRBV5-1	TRBJ2-1	TRBD1	many	CASSWTPGQGHNEQFF	TGCGCCAGCAGCTGGACCCCGGGACAGGGCCACAATGAGCAGTTCTTC